The 20 T cell receptor beta chains below all came from one sample that was sequenced in a study of blood T cell repertoires in COVID-19. Sequenced by immunoSEQ multiplex PCR; TCRdb stores in-frame clones only, minus some. The sample contains nearly 250,000 clones, 90% of which appear only once. Sequencing was done on a sample of PBMCs or T cells enriched from blood (not recorded which). These receptor sequences come from a man between 50 and 59 years old who had been exposed to COVID-19.

The chain couples TRBV19 to TRBJ2-5; 7 bases map to TRBD1. V lost 5 bases, J lost 9 bases, and 15 bases stayed unmatched. Germline V lookup: CDR1 LNHDA, CDR2 SQIVND (reference sequence). CDR3 length equals 15 residues. This CDR3 reads CASSPGQALESAQYF. The CDR3 DNA follows: TGTGCCAGTAGTCCAGGACAGGCCCTGGAGAGTGCCCAGTACTTC.

The CDR3 here is CASSEQGASYNEQFF. CDR3 coding DNA: TGTGCCAGCAGTGAACAGGGGGCATCCTACAATGAGCAGTTCTTC. The chain links TRBV2 to TRBJ2-1; 8 bases map to TRBD1. Trimming cost V 2 bases and J 1 base; bases outside gene matches: 1. The germline V gene has CDR1 SNHLY and CDR2 FYNNEI. This CDR3 is built from 15 residues.

V is TRBV9 and J is TRBJ2-3; TRBD2 aligns across 9 bases. This CDR3 spans 18 amino acids. J was trimmed by 5 bases and V by 1 base; bases with no gene match: 14. Per the germline V gene, CDR1 is SGDLS and CDR2 is YYNGEE. For the CDR3, the DNA is TGTGCCAGCAGCGTATCCCCTTGGAGCGGGGGGTTGGGAGATACGCAGTATTTT. Residues: CASSVSPWSGGLGDTQYF.

The V call is TRBV18, the J call TRBJ2-7; tentatively, D is TRBD1 (5 bases). V dropped 6 bases and J dropped 4 bases, with 16 bases sitting between them. The CDR3 has 14 amino acids. Per germline, CDR1 KGHSH and CDR2 LQKENI. CDR3 nucleotides: TGTGCCAGCTCTACAGGTGCCTCAACTTACGAGCAGTACGTC. Residues: CASSTGASTYEQYV.

In this sample, this clone turned up once. This rearrangement joins TRBV27 to TRBJ1-2, with 8 nucleotides matching TRBD1. In germline, CDR1 is MNHEY, CDR2 SMNVEV (reference sequence). V dropped 5 bases and J dropped 8; count of bases not matched to a gene: 19. CDR3 size: 17 residues. The CDR3 DNA reads TGTGCCAGCAGTGCACAGTTTAAGGGCAGGGGGCAGGCCGGCTACACCTTC. Translation gives CASSAQFKGRGQAGYTF.

The chain employs TRBV5-1 and TRBJ1-5; 12 bases are shared with TRBD1. The CDR3 is 17 residues long. V lost 4 bases, J lost 0 bases, and 5 bases stayed unmatched. Germline V gene lookup returns CDR1 SGHRS and CDR2 YFSETQ. As DNA, the CDR3 is TGCGCCAGCAGCCCTGGGACAGGGGGCCCTAGCAATCAGCCCCAGCATTTT. Translation gives CASSPGTGGPSNQPQHF.

The chain carries TRBV7-2 and TRBJ2-7; 11 nucleotides match TRBD1. The germline V gene has CDR1 SGHTA and CDR2 FQGNSA. The CDR3 spans 15 residues. With 2 bases clipped from V and 2 bases from J, the junction kept 2 bases outside the gene matches. CDR3 in DNA: TGTGCCAGCAGCTTACAGGGACAGGGGGCCTACGAGCAGTACTTC. As protein: CASSLQGQGAYEQYF.

CDR3 residues: CASSEGGAVTYEQYF. In DNA, the CDR3 is TGTGCCAGCAGTGAAGGTGGGGCAGTTACCTACGAGCAGTACTTC. This rearrangement joins TRBV6-1 to TRBJ2-7, with a weak D call TRBD1 (5 bases). Trimming took off 1 base at V and 2 bases at J, with 12 bases between the two ends. The germline V gene has CDR1 MNHNS and CDR2 SASEGT. The length of the CDR3 is 15 residues.

There are a few counts of this clone. The chain recombines TRBV5-5 with TRBJ2-7, with TRBD1 matching over 11 bases. The CDR3 consists of 15 residues. Trimming cost V 5 bases and J 4 bases; bases outside gene matches: 8. Germline V gives CDR1 SGHKS, CDR2 YYEKEE (reference sequence). CDR3 sequence (DNA): TGTGCCAGCAGTTACCGGGACAGGGGGTTGTACGAGCAGTACGTC. Translating it yields CASSYRDRGLYEQYV.

This clone was seen once. This rearrangement joins TRBV28 to TRBJ1-6, with 10 bases lining up with TRBD1. The CDR3 covers 17 residues. Germline values: CDR1 MDHEN, CDR2 SYDVKM. The V and J ends lost 5 bases and 2 bases, in that order; junction bases with no gene match: 6. The DNA of the CDR3 is TGTGCCAGCAGTAAAAGACAGGGGGCTGCCTATAATTCACCCCTCCACTTT. This sequence encodes CASSKRQGAAYNSPLHF. Full variable domain (missing parts from reference TRBV28 and TRBJ1-6): DVKVTQSSRYLVKRTGEKVFLECVQDMDHENMFWYRQDPGLGLRLIYFSYDVKMKEKGDIPEGYSVSREKKERFSLILESASTNQTSMYLCASSKRQGAAYNSPLHFGNGTRLTVT.

This clone has a single count. The chain links TRBV27 to TRBJ2-3; D call uncertain. The V end lost 0 bases, the J end lost 3 bases, and 7 bases lay between the germline ends. The CDR3 is 14 residues long. In germline, CDR1 is MNHEY, CDR2 SMNVEV (reference sequence). The CDR3 region is CASSLSLPTDTQYF. CDR3 sequence (DNA): TGTGCCAGCAGTTTATCCCTCCCGACAGATACGCAGTATTTT.

The chain uses TRBV6-5 and TRBJ1-6, with 8 bases matching TRBD1. This CDR3 is 15 amino acids long. J was trimmed by 4 bases and V by 6 bases; bases with no gene match: 5. Per germline, CDR1 MNHEY and CDR2 SVGAGI. The CDR3 spells CASSLHRGYNSPLHF. Written as DNA, the CDR3 is TGTGCCAGCAGCCTCCACAGGGGGTATAATTCACCCCTCCACTTT.

The chain links TRBV9 to TRBJ1-3, with 8 nucleotides matching TRBD1. CDR1 and CDR2 from the germline V gene are SGDLS and YYNGEE. CDR3 length: 14 residues. With 4 bases clipped from V and 9 bases from J, the junction kept 9 bases outside the gene matches. The CDR3 reads CASSPRTGHFTIYF. Here the CDR3 DNA reads TGTGCCAGCAGCCCCCGGACAGGGCATTTCACCATATATTTT.

This clone was observed a single time. V gene TRBV3-1 (or the pseudogene TRBV3-2) combines with J gene TRBJ2-7, with 8 bases that match TRBD1. Germline V gene data show CDR1 as LGHDT and CDR2 as YNNKEL (reference sequence). The CDR3 totals 13 residues. V shed 4 bases and J 6 bases; nucleotides not matched to a gene: 5. CDR3 nucleotides: TGTGCCAGCAGCCCGGGACAGGACCTCGAGCAGTACGTC. Translating it yields CASSPGQDLEQYV.

The rearrangement joins TRBV10-3 to TRBJ1-5; 7 bases line up with TRBD1. This CDR3 has 15 amino acids. V shed 0 bases, J shed 9 bases, and the junction held 8 bases outside the gene matches. Looked up from germline, CDR1 is ENHRY and CDR2 is SYGVKD. CDR3: CAISESTRDSRPQHF. In DNA, the CDR3 is TGTGCCATCAGTGAGTCGACACGGGACAGTAGGCCCCAGCATTTT.

The rearrangement uses TRBV25-1 and TRBJ1-2; a weak D match, TRBD1 (6 bases). This CDR3 contains 15 residues. Trimming left V 1 base short and J 2 bases short, with 11 bases between. Germline V gives CDR1 MGHDK, CDR2 SYGVNS. The CDR3 spells CASSEWRGANYGYTF. The CDR3 DNA follows: TGTGCCAGCAGTGAATGGCGGGGGGCGAACTATGGCTACACCTTC.

J is TRBJ1-5 and V is TRBV12-3 or TRBV12-4, with D possibly matching TRBD1 (5 bases). Trimming removed 7 bases at V and 7 bases at J, with 14 bases between. CDR3 length equals 13 residues. CDR3: CASNGAPGQPQHF. In DNA form, the CDR3 reads TGTGCCAGCAATGGGGCCCCAGGGCAGCCCCAGCATTTT.

The chain combines TRBV27 with TRBJ1-5; D not certain. Trimming stripped 5 bases from V and 1 base from J, with 12 bases between. The V gene's germline CDR1 is MNHEY and CDR2 SMNVEV (reference sequence). The CDR3 covers 15 residues. CDR3 nucleotide sequence: TGTGCCAGCAGTCCCGGAGAACTGAGCAATCAGCCCCAGCATTTT. Translation gives CASSPGELSNQPQHF.

The gene calls are TRBV3-1 (or the pseudogene TRBV3-2) and TRBJ1-2; the D is unclear. V was trimmed by 4 bases and J by 2 bases, leaving 8 bases between them. The CDR3 is 13 amino acids. Germline CDR1 is LGHDT and CDR2 is YNNKEL (reference sequence). CDR3 in DNA: TGTGCCAGCAGCCCTCAGACAAACTATGGCTACACCTTC. It specifies CASSPQTNYGYTF.

The V and J genes are TRBV9 and TRBJ1-1, with D unclear. Germline values: CDR1 SGDLS, CDR2 YYNGEE. The V end was cut by 3 bases, the J end by 2 bases, with 8 bases between. The CDR3 consists of 13 residues. The CDR3 sequence is CASSGRTNTEAFF. DNA of the CDR3: TGTGCCAGCAGCGGGAGGACTAACACTGAAGCTTTCTTT.